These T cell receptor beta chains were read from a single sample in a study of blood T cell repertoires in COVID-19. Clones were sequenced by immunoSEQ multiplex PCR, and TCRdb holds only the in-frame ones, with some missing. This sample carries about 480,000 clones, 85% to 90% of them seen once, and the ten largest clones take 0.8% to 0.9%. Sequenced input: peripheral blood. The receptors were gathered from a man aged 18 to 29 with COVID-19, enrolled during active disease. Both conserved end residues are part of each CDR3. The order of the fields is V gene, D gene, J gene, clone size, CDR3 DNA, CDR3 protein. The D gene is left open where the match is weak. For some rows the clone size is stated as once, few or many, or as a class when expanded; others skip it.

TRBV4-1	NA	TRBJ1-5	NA	TGCGCCAGCAGCCAAGCCATTAATCAGCCCCAGCATTTT	CASSQAINQPQHF
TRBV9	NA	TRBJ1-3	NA	TGTGCCAGCAGCGTCACTGTCGTCGGAAACACCATATATTTT	CASSVTVVGNTIYF
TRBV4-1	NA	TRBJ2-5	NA	TGCGCCAGCAGCCCATCCGACAGCCAAGAGACCCAGTACTTC	CASSPSDSQETQYF
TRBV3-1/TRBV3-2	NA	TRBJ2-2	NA	TGTGCCAGCAGCCAAGCAGGGGCCAGCACCGGGGAGCTGTTTTTT	CASSQAGASTGELFF
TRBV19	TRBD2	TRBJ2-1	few	TGTGCCAGTAGCGACGGACTAGCGGGATCCTACAATGAGCAGTTCTTC	CASSDGLAGSYNEQFF
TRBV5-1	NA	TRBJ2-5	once	TGCGCCAGCAGCTTGCTAGGCACCCAAGAGACCCAGTACTTC	CASSLLGTQETQYF
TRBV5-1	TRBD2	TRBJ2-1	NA	TGCGCCAGCAGCTTAGCGGGAGAGTACAATGAGCAGTTCTTC	CASSLAGEYNEQFF
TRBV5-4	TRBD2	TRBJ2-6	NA	TGTGCCAGCAGCGGGACTAGCCGGAGCTCTGGGGCCAACGTCCTGACTTTC	CASSGTSRSSGANVLTF
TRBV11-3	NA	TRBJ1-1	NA	TGTGCCAGCAGCACAGATAACACTGAAGCTTTCTTT	CASSTDNTEAFF
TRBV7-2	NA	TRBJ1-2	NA	TGTGCCAGCAGCTTAGCGCAGGGTAGGAATGGCTACACCTTC	CASSLAQGRNGYTF
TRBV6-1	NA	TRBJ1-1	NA	TGTGCCAGCAGTGAGACCCAGGCTGGCACTGAAGCTTTCTTT	CASSETQAGTEAFF
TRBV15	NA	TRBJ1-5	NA	TGTGCCACCAGCAGTAGTTCAGGGTTTGACTTGAGACAGCCCCAGCATTTT	CATSSSSGFDLRQPQHF
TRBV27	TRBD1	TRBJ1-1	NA	TGTGCCAGCATAGGACAGGGGGCTAGAGACACTGAAGCTTTCTTT	CASIGQGARDTEAFF
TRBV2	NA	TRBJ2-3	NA	TGTGCCAGCAGTGAGGGCCTGGGCACAGATACGCAGTATTTT	CASSEGLGTDTQYF
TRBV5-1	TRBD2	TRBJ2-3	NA	TGCGCCAGCAGCTCGAGGACTAGCGGGGGTGATACGCAGTATTTT	CASSSRTSGGDTQYF
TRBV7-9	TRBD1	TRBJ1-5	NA	TGTGCCAGCAGCCCCAAAAGGGGGCCCGTTCAGCCCCAGCATTTT	CASSPKRGPVQPQHF
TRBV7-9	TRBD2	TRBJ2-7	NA	TGTGCCAGCAGCTTTAGCGGGAGCCCCCGCGAGCAGTACTTC	CASSFSGSPREQYF
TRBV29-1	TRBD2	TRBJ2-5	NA	TGCAGCGTTTTTAGCGGGACAGAGACCCAGTACTTC	CSVFSGTETQYF
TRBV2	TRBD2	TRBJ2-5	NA	TGTGCCAGCAGTGCTCGGACTAGCGGGAGGCCCGGGGGAGAGACCCAGTACTTC	CASSARTSGRPGGETQYF
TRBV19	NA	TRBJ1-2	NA	TGTGCCAGTATCAAATTCGCCGGTGCTAACTATGGCTACACCTTC	CASIKFAGANYGYTF
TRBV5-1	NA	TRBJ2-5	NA	TGCGCCAGCAGCAGGGGTGCAGGGTATGGAGAGACCCAGTACTTC	CASSRGAGYGETQYF
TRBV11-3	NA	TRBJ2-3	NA	TGTGCCAGCAGCTTCAGGGGTCCTCCAGGGGATACGCAGTATTTT	CASSFRGPPGDTQYF
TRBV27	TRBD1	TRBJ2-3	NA	TGTGCCAGCAGTCCTGGGACAGGGGGCTATGATACGCAGTATTTT	CASSPGTGGYDTQYF
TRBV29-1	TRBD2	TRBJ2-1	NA	TGCAGCGTCACCAAGGGACTAGCGGGAACGCAGTTCTTC	CSVTKGLAGTQFF
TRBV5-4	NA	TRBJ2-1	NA	TGTGCCAGCAGCGGCCAAGGGGCCTACAATGAGCAGTTCTTC	CASSGQGAYNEQFF
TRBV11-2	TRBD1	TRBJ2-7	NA	TGTGCCAGCAGGGCCCCCGGGACAGGGCAATCCGAGCAGTACTTC	CASRAPGTGQSEQYF
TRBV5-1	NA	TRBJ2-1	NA	TGCGCCAGCAGCTTGGCGGCTAGCGTTTCCTACAATGAGCAGTTCTTC	CASSLAASVSYNEQFF
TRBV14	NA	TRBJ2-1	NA	TGTGCCAGCAGCCCCTACAGGACGCTCAGATACAATGAGCAGTTCTTC	CASSPYRTLRYNEQFF
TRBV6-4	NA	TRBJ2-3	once	TGTGCCAGCAGTGACGAGGGAGTTCCAGATACGCAGTATTTT	CASSDEGVPDTQYF
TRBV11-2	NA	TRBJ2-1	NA	TGTGCCAGCAGTCGGACAGTATACAATGAGCAGTTCTTC	CASSRTVYNEQFF
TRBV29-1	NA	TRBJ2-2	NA	TGCAGCGTTGAAGGCGGGAACACCGGGGAGCTGTTTTTT	CSVEGGNTGELFF
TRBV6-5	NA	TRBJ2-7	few	TGTGCCAGCAGTTACTCGATAGGACAGCCCTACGAGCAGTACTTC	CASSYSIGQPYEQYF
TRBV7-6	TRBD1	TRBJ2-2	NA	TGTGCCAGCAGCTCGGGACAGGGGGGGACCGGGGAGCTGTTTTTT	CASSSGQGGTGELFF
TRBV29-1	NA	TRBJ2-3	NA	TGCAGCGTTGAATGGAGAGCAGATACGCAGTATTTT	CSVEWRADTQYF
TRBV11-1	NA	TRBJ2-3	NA	TGTGCCAGCAGCTTAGCGTACGGGAGAACGCAGTATTTT	CASSLAYGRTQYF
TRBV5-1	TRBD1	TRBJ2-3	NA	TGCGCCAGCAGCTCGGACGGGACAGGCAGCACAGATACGCAGTATTTT	CASSSDGTGSTDTQYF
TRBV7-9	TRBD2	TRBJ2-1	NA	TGTGCCAGCAGCTTCGGACTAGCGGGAGTGGGTGAGCAGTTCTTC	CASSFGLAGVGEQFF
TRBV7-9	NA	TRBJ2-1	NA	TGTGCCAGCAGCTTAGTGGGCCCCGCCGGCTACAATGAGCAGTTCTTC	CASSLVGPAGYNEQFF
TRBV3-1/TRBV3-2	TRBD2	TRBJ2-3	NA	TGTGCCAGCAGCCAAGGATTTCTCGGGGCTAGCGGGGGAGATACGCAGTATTTT	CASSQGFLGASGGDTQYF
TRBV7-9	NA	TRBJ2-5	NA	TGTGCCAGCAGAAAGGGGCCGTACCAAGAGACCCAGTACTTC	CASRKGPYQETQYF
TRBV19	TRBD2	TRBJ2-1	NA	TGTGCCAGTAGTAAATGGGCTAGCGGGTCTTCCAATGAGCAGTTCTTC	CASSKWASGSSNEQFF
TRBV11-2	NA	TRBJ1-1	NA	TGTGCCAGCAGCTCGCCACAGTCTGAAGCTTTCTTT	CASSSPQSEAFF
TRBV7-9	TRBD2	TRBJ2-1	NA	TGTGCCAGCAGCGGTAGCGGGAGCTCCTACAATGAGCAGTTCTTC	CASSGSGSSYNEQFF
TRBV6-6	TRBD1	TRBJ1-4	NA	TGTGCCAGCAGTCGTGGGGACAGGGGCAGATCAGGTGAAAAACTGTTTTTT	CASSRGDRGRSGEKLFF
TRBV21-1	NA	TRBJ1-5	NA	TGTGCCAGCAGCAAAGCCAGGGGGGTGAAGCCCCAGCATTTT	CASSKARGVKPQHF
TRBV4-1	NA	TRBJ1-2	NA	TGCGCCAGCAGCCAAGAAGCAGGGGTGGGCTACACCTTC	CASSQEAGVGYTF
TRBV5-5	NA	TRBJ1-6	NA	TGTGCCAGCAGCTTGGCCCTGGTGGGAGGGTCACCCCTCCACTTT	CASSLALVGGSPLHF
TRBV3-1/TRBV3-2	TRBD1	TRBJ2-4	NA	TGTGCCAGCAGCCGTCCCGGGACAGGAGACATTCAGTACTTC	CASSRPGTGDIQYF
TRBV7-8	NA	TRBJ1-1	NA	TGTGCCAGCAGCCCTCTCCGACAGTTCACTGAAGCTTTCTTT	CASSPLRQFTEAFF
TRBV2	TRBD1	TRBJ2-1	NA	TGTGCCAGCAGTACGGACAGGGGGACAGATGAGCAGTTCTTC	CASSTDRGTDEQFF
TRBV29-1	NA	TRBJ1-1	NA	TGCAGCGTCTATACCGGGTCCTCGAACACTGAAGCTTTCTTT	CSVYTGSSNTEAFF
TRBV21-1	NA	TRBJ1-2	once	TGTGCCAGCAGCAAAAACAGGGAGAACTATGGCTACACCTTC	CASSKNRENYGYTF
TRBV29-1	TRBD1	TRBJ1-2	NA	TGCAGCGTTGAAGACGAGACAGGGGGAGGGTCAAGCTATGGCTACACCTTC	CSVEDETGGGSSYGYTF
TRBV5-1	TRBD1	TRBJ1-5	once	TGCGCCAGCAGCCTTGGGACAGGTTCAAATCAGCCCCAGCATTTT	CASSLGTGSNQPQHF
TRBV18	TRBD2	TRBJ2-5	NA	TGTGCCAGCTCACCTCAGGGACTAGCGGGAACGGAGACCCAGTACTTC	CASSPQGLAGTETQYF